The rows below give T cell receptor beta chains drawn from one sample of a study of T-cell reconstitution after alpha-beta-depleted transplantation in children. TCRdb called the PCR reads again in MiXCR, with one record for every CDR3 protein. The table includes about 610,000 distinct CDR3 sequences, roughly 10% detected once. The input for sequencing was PBMCs from the stem cell graft donor, taken from the stem cell graft. The receptors stem from a human donor who donated a stem cell graft to a child with acute myeloid leukemia. Both conserved end residues are part of each CDR3. The order of the fields is V gene, clone size, D gene, J gene, CDR3 protein, CDR3 DNA. D genes are given only for firm matches. Size values are once, few and many counts, or a class for expanded clones, and some rows have none.

>TRBV29-1|few|TRBD1|TRBJ2-7
CSVERGDRGSYEQYF
TGCAGCGTTGAAAGGGGGGACAGGGGTTCCTACGAGCAGTACTTC
>TRBV29-1|few|TRBD1|TRBJ1-1
CSGNRGGTEAFF
TGCAGCGGGAACAGGGGGGGCACTGAAGCTTTCTTT
>TRBV29-1|.|.|TRBJ2-7
CSVVGGGSPYEQYF
TGCAGCGTTGTAGGGGGGGGCAGCCCCTACGAGCAGTACTTC
>TRBV7-9|.|.|TRBJ2-5
CASSFKVQETQYF
TGTGCCAGCAGCTTTAAAGTCCAAGAGACCCAGTACTTC
>TRBV5-1|.|TRBD2|TRBJ2-7
CASSLAGGSLRVEQYF
TGCGCCAGCAGCTTGGCGGGAGGCTCCCTACGTGTCGAGCAGTACTTC
>TRBV20-1|.|TRBD2|TRBJ2-1
CSAKTSGNHREYNEQFF
TGCAGTGCTAAAACTAGCGGGAACCATCGGGAGTACAATGAGCAGTTCTTC
>TRBV7-2|few|.|TRBJ2-7
CASSLVLRFDNEQYF
TGTGCCAGCAGCTTGGTCCTCAGGTTCGATAACGAGCAGTACTTC
>TRBV29-1|few|.|TRBJ2-7
CSGRNSREQYF
TGCAGCGGTAGAAATTCGCGCGAGCAGTACTTC
>TRBV5-1|.|.|TRBJ1-2
CASSPGHNYGYTF
TGCGCCAGCAGCCCGGGACATAACTATGGCTACACCTTC
>TRBV3-1|.|.|TRBJ1-1
CASSRDIRTEAFF
TGTGCCAGCAGCAGGGACATCAGGACTGAAGCTTTCTTT
>TRBV27|many|.|TRBJ2-1
CASSWSGEQFF
TGTGCCAGCAGTTGGAGCGGGGAGCAGTTCTTC
>TRBV5-1|.|.|TRBJ2-2
CASSSESGTLNTGELFF
TGCGCCAGCAGCTCCGAATCCGGGACACTAAACACCGGGGAGCTGTTTTTT
>TRBV9|many|TRBD2|TRBJ2-3
CASSVELAGTDTQYF
TGTGCCAGCAGCGTAGAACTAGCGGGCACAGATACGCAGTATTTT
>TRBV20-1|many|TRBD1|TRBJ2-3
CSASGAQGAITDTQYF
TGCAGTGCTAGCGGGGCACAGGGGGCAATCACAGATACGCAGTATTTT
>TRBV9|many|.|TRBJ2-3
CASSVGGDTQYF
TGTGCCAGCAGCGTCGGGGGAGATACGCAGTATTTT
>TRBV20-1|.|.|TRBJ2-3
CSAPEEDGDTQYF
TGCAGTGCTCCTGAGGAAGATGGCGATACGCAGTATTTT
>TRBV3-1|.|TRBD2|TRBJ2-3
CASSQGIAGGLRQYF
TGTGCCAGCAGCCAAGGAATAGCGGGAGGACTAAGGCAGTATTTT
>TRBV4-2|many|TRBD1|TRBJ2-7
CASSQESRQGWEQYF
TGTGCCAGCAGCCAAGAGAGTAGACAGGGGTGGGAGCAGTACTTC
>TRBV30|.|.|TRBJ2-1
CAWSVTAVTPFF
TGTGCCTGGAGTGTAACGGCAGTCACCCCGTTCTTC
>TRBV20-1|.|.|TRBJ2-7
CSARPPKGSEQYF
TGCAGTGCTAGACCTCCTAAGGGGTCCGAGCAGTACTTC
>TRBV25-1|few|.|TRBJ2-4
CASSETGRFNIQYF
TGTGCCAGCAGTGAAACGGGACGGTTTAACATTCAGTACTTC
>TRBV28|many|TRBD1|TRBJ2-4
CASSPAKDRGRNIQYF
TGTGCCAGCAGTCCCGCAAAGGACAGGGGTAGAAACATTCAGTACTTC
>TRBV11-2|many|.|TRBJ2-3
CASSRTSSSDTQYF
TGTGCCAGCAGCCGGACTTCGAGTTCAGATACGCAGTATTTT
>TRBV6-2/TRBV6-3|many|.|TRBJ2-2
CASKTGERTTGELFF
TGTGCCAGCAAAACGGGGGAAAGGACCACCGGGGAGCTGTTTTTT
>TRBV11-2|.|.|TRBJ2-1
CASSWGIQAAMTVSYNEQFF
TGTGCCAGCAGCTGGGGGATCCAAGCAGCAATGACTGTCTCCTACAATGAGCAGTTCTTC
>TRBV6-2/TRBV6-3|.|.|TRBJ2-5
CASRTVATGKETQYF
TGTGCCAGCAGGACGGTCGCTACTGGGAAAGAGACCCAGTACTTC
>TRBV7-2|.|.|TRBJ1-2
CASARDSNYGYTF
TGTGCCAGCGCAAGGGATTCTAACTATGGCTACACCTTC
>TRBV15|.|.|TRBJ2-2
CATSRAAANTGELFF
TGTGCCACCAGCAGAGCCGCAGCGAACACCGGGGAGCTGTTTTTT
>TRBV6-5|.|.|TRBJ2-2
CASRAPTDYTGELFF
TGTGCCAGCAGGGCCCCGACAGATTACACCGGGGAGCTGTTTTTT
>TRBV12-3/TRBV12-4|few|TRBD2|TRBJ2-5
CASSLGLAGGATQYF
TGTGCCAGCAGTTTAGGACTAGCGGGAGGGGCGACCCAGTACTTC
>TRBV20-1|.|.|TRBJ2-3
CSASSVGTTDTQYF
TGCAGTGCTAGCTCGGTAGGGACCACAGATACGCAGTATTTT
>TRBV18|.|TRBD1|TRBJ1-5
CASSPLTGKQPQHF
TGTGCCAGCTCACCATTGACAGGGAAACAGCCCCAGCATTTT
>TRBV12-3/TRBV12-4|few|.|TRBJ1-1
CASTEGKTEAFF
TGTGCCAGCACCGAGGGTAAGACTGAAGCTTTCTTT
>TRBV5-1|many|TRBD1|TRBJ2-1
CATGTGVPPAAYNEQFF
TGCGCCACCGGGACAGGGGTACCCCCAGCCGCCTACAATGAGCAGTTCTTC
>TRBV20-1|many|.|TRBJ1-5
CSAAQRAATSQHF
TGCAGTGCTGCACAAAGGGCGGCGACGTCCCAGCATTTT
>TRBV12-3/TRBV12-4|few|.|TRBJ1-5
CASSLIGLTQPQHF
TGTGCCAGCAGTTTAATAGGGCTGACTCAGCCCCAGCATTTT
>TRBV12-3/TRBV12-4|few|TRBD2|TRBJ2-1
CASSPSSGRWYEQFF
TGTGCCAGCAGCCCCTCTAGCGGGAGATGGTATGAGCAGTTCTTC
>TRBV5-1|many|.|TRBJ2-5
CASSNHRNPQETQYF
TGCGCCAGCAGCAACCACAGGAATCCTCAAGAGACCCAGTACTTC
>TRBV7-9|.|TRBD2|TRBJ2-7
CASSFSGRVVYEQYF
TGTGCCAGCAGCTTTAGCGGGCGCGTGGTCTACGAGCAGTACTTC
>TRBV5-1|.|.|TRBJ2-7
CASSVIGLYDEQYF
TGCGCCAGCAGCGTAATCGGCCTTTATGACGAGCAGTACTTC
>TRBV30|.|.|TRBJ2-7
CAWSIPEGAYEQYF
TGTGCCTGGAGTATCCCGGAGGGAGCCTACGAGCAGTACTTC
>TRBV7-6|many|TRBD2|TRBJ2-1
CASSTSTSFGYNEQFF
TGTGCCAGCAGCACCTCGACTAGCTTTGGATACAATGAGCAGTTCTTC
>TRBV27|.|TRBD2|TRBJ2-7
CASSLSPSGRAYEQYF
TGTGCCAGCAGTTTATCCCCTAGCGGGAGGGCCTACGAGCAGTACTTC
>TRBV20-1|.|.|TRBJ2-5
CSARVRDREETQYF
TGCAGTGCTAGAGTTCGAGACAGAGAAGAGACCCAGTACTTC